This T cell receptor (beta chain) was captured by sequencing in a study of T cell responses to AZD1222 COVID-19 vaccine. Here immunoSEQ multiplex PCR was the method, and the copy in TCRdb shows in-frame clones only, minus some. The sample shows some 120,000 clones, roughly nine tenths of them seen only once. The CDR3 sequence is 13 residues long. V gave up 4 bases and J gave up 1 base, with 8 bases separating them. Germline loops: CDR1 SGHDT, CDR2 YYEEEE. General study results and limits: Unmutated variant regions are reportedly the target of nearly half of TCRs that are spike-specific.

Of note for this clone: No antigen is known for it.

The sample here was peripheral blood, taken on day 0 of AZD1222 vaccination. The chain couples TRBV5-6 to TRBJ2-5, with D maybe TRBD2 (5 bases). This clonotype was sampled from an adult in good health. CDR3 region: CASSRDFQETQYF. The CDR3 DNA is TGTGCCAGCAGCCGGGATTTCCAAGAGACCCAGTACTTC.